Listed below are T cell receptor beta chains from one sample, sequenced in a study of T-cell memory formation after mild COVID-19. In TCRdb, the 5' RACE reads were re-called with MiXCR into one record per CDR3 protein. This sample yields a few hundred thousand distinct CDR3 sequences, of which about 20% are seen a single time; about 8.7% belongs to the top ten. Sequenced: PBMCs or a T cell subset sorted from them (not recorded which). The receptor set was obtained from an adult woman who had mild COVID-19 (a few samples of this study predate the infection). Cell type and time point are not known. CDR3s include the opening cysteine and the closing phenylalanine or tryptophan. The D gene is left open where the match is weak. Not all rows give a size; the values are once, few, many and, for expanded clones, a class.

J gene: TRBJ2-5
clone size: .
V gene: TRBV6-5
D gene: .
CDR3 DNA: TGTGCCAGCAGACGGACTCTCCAAGAGACCCAGTACTTC
CDR3 protein: CASRRTLQETQYF

J gene: TRBJ1-2
clone size: few
V gene: TRBV7-7
D gene: .
CDR3 DNA: TGTGCCAGCAGCCTAGGGAGGGGGTCGTTGGGCTACACCTTC
CDR3 protein: CASSLGRGSLGYTF

J gene: TRBJ1-2
clone size: few
V gene: TRBV5-5
D gene: .
CDR3 DNA: TGTGCCAGCAGCTTCAGGGATACCGGCTATGGCTACACCTTC
CDR3 protein: CASSFRDTGYGYTF

J gene: TRBJ1-1
clone size: .
V gene: TRBV10-3
D gene: .
CDR3 DNA: TGTGCCATCAGTGCCTTGAACACTGAAGCTTTCTTT
CDR3 protein: CAISALNTEAFF

J gene: TRBJ2-1
clone size: .
V gene: TRBV12-3/TRBV12-4
D gene: .
CDR3 DNA: TGTGCCAGCAGTCGCACCTCAGGGTCGCAGTTCTTC
CDR3 protein: CASSRTSGSQFF

J gene: TRBJ2-1
clone size: .
V gene: TRBV5-6
D gene: .
CDR3 DNA: TGTGCCAGCAGCAACTCAGGGGTAGAGTTCTTC
CDR3 protein: CASSNSGVEFF

J gene: TRBJ2-3
clone size: .
V gene: TRBV2
D gene: .
CDR3 DNA: TGTGCCAGCAGTCCCACAGGGCCCCCGGCCTTGAGAGATACGCAGTATTTT
CDR3 protein: CASSPTGPPALRDTQYF

J gene: TRBJ1-3
clone size: .
V gene: TRBV18
D gene: TRBD1
CDR3 DNA: TGTGCCAGCGCTCCGGGACAGGGGCACCGAAACACCATATATTTT
CDR3 protein: CASAPGQGHRNTIYF

J gene: TRBJ2-3
clone size: .
V gene: TRBV29-1
D gene: .
CDR3 DNA: TGCAGCGTTGCCGGACAGACCCCTCGCACAGATACGCAGTATTTT
CDR3 protein: CSVAGQTPRTDTQYF

J gene: TRBJ1-5
clone size: .
V gene: TRBV6-6
D gene: .
CDR3 DNA: TGTGCCAGCAGTTACGAAGGGTTGCAGCCCCAGCATTTT
CDR3 protein: CASSYEGLQPQHF

J gene: TRBJ2-7
clone size: .
V gene: TRBV12-3/TRBV12-4
D gene: .
CDR3 DNA: TGTGCCAGCGGTTCAAGCGGAGACCTCGAGCAGTACTTC
CDR3 protein: CASGSSGDLEQYF

J gene: TRBJ1-5
clone size: .
V gene: TRBV6-2/TRBV6-3
D gene: .
CDR3 DNA: TGTGCCAGCAGTGTGGTGGGGCTGAGCAATCAGCCCCAGCATTTT
CDR3 protein: CASSVVGLSNQPQHF

J gene: TRBJ1-6
clone size: .
V gene: TRBV10-3
D gene: TRBD1
CDR3 DNA: TGTGCCATCAGTGATGTAGGGGGCTCGGATTCACCCCTCCACTTT
CDR3 protein: CAISDVGGSDSPLHF

J gene: TRBJ2-4
clone size: few
V gene: TRBV20-1
D gene: TRBD1
CDR3 DNA: TGCAGTGCTATACCGGGACAGGCCAAAAACATTCAGTACTTC
CDR3 protein: CSAIPGQAKNIQYF

J gene: TRBJ2-7
clone size: .
V gene: TRBV4-2
D gene: TRBD1
CDR3 DNA: TGTGCCAGCAGCCAGGAAGATATTGGACAGGGCAACGAGCAGTACTTC
CDR3 protein: CASSQEDIGQGNEQYF

J gene: TRBJ2-6
clone size: .
V gene: TRBV27
D gene: TRBD1
CDR3 DNA: TGTGCCAGCAGTTTAAGAGGGACAGGGCCCTACTCTGGGGCCAACGTCCTGACTTTC
CDR3 protein: CASSLRGTGPYSGANVLTF

J gene: TRBJ2-7
clone size: few
V gene: TRBV18
D gene: .
CDR3 DNA: TGTGCCAGCTCCGTAAATCGGGCTGCCGTAAATCCGGGTACCTCCTACGAGCAGTACTTC
CDR3 protein: CASSVNRAAVNPGTSYEQYF

J gene: TRBJ2-1
clone size: .
V gene: TRBV7-2
D gene: TRBD2
CDR3 DNA: TGTGCGACGGGGGGGGTCTACAATGAGCAGTTCTTC
CDR3 protein: CATGGVYNEQFF

J gene: TRBJ1-2
clone size: few
V gene: TRBV12-3/TRBV12-4
D gene: TRBD1
CDR3 DNA: TGTGCCAGCAGTGAGGGACAGGGGCCCGTTGGCGGCTACACCTTC
CDR3 protein: CASSEGQGPVGGYTF

J gene: TRBJ2-7
clone size: few
V gene: TRBV29-1
D gene: .
CDR3 DNA: TGCAGCGTTGAGGCAGTGGCGGGCCGCGAGCAGTACTTC
CDR3 protein: CSVEAVAGREQYF

J gene: TRBJ1-2
clone size: .
V gene: TRBV2
D gene: .
CDR3 DNA: TGTGCCAGCAGTGAACAGGTCGGCGGGGATAACTATGGCTACACCTTC
CDR3 protein: CASSEQVGGDNYGYTF

J gene: TRBJ2-2
clone size: few
V gene: TRBV6-5
D gene: TRBD1
CDR3 DNA: TGTGCCAGCAATCTACAGGGGCCTAACACCGGGGAGCTGTTTTTT
CDR3 protein: CASNLQGPNTGELFF

J gene: TRBJ1-2
clone size: .
V gene: TRBV15
D gene: .
CDR3 DNA: TGTGCCACTTCCCGGAGCCGCGGGGCGCTTGGCTACACCTTC
CDR3 protein: CATSRSRGALGYTF

J gene: TRBJ2-5
clone size: few
V gene: TRBV9
D gene: TRBD1
CDR3 DNA: TGTGCCAGCAGCCGGGACAGGGGGGATGGAGAGACCCAGTACTTC
CDR3 protein: CASSRDRGDGETQYF

J gene: TRBJ2-3
clone size: few
V gene: TRBV20-1
D gene: .
CDR3 DNA: TGCAGTGCTAGAGTAGGGAAAGCCGCGCAGTATTTT
CDR3 protein: CSARVGKAAQYF

J gene: TRBJ2-1
clone size: .
V gene: TRBV5-4
D gene: TRBD2
CDR3 DNA: TGTGCCAGCAGCTCACCTAGCGGGAGGGACTACAATGAGCAGTTCTTC
CDR3 protein: CASSSPSGRDYNEQFF

J gene: TRBJ1-1
clone size: .
V gene: TRBV5-1
D gene: .
CDR3 DNA: TGCGCCAGCAGCTCCAAACTGGAAACAGGATCGTGGGGGACTGAAGCTTTCTTT
CDR3 protein: CASSSKLETGSWGTEAFF

J gene: TRBJ1-5
clone size: .
V gene: TRBV7-8
D gene: .
CDR3 DNA: TGTGCCAGCAGCCAATTAGGGGTTTGGCAGGGACCGAATAATCAGCCCCAGCATTTT
CDR3 protein: CASSQLGVWQGPNNQPQHF

J gene: TRBJ1-1
clone size: .
V gene: TRBV5-1
D gene: .
CDR3 DNA: TGCGCCAGCAGCCCTTCGGGGGGAATGAACACTGAAGCTTTCTTT
CDR3 protein: CASSPSGGMNTEAFF

J gene: TRBJ2-6
clone size: few
V gene: TRBV7-6
D gene: TRBD2
CDR3 DNA: TGTGCCAGCAGCCGGGAGGGATCCGGGGCCAACGTCCTGACTTTC
CDR3 protein: CASSREGSGANVLTF

J gene: TRBJ1-1
clone size: .
V gene: TRBV10-3
D gene: .
CDR3 DNA: TGTGCCATCAGTGAGCCCCACCTAGACAGTGAAGCTTTCTTT
CDR3 protein: CAISEPHLDSEAFF

J gene: TRBJ1-5
clone size: many
V gene: TRBV3-1
D gene: TRBD1
CDR3 DNA: TGTGCCAGCAGCCCAACGACAGGGGTGGATCAGCCCCAGCATTTT
CDR3 protein: CASSPTTGVDQPQHF

J gene: TRBJ2-7
clone size: few
V gene: TRBV14
D gene: .
CDR3 DNA: TGTGCCAGCAGCCCGGAGGGGGGGCACACCTACGAGCAGTACTTC
CDR3 protein: CASSPEGGHTYEQYF

J gene: TRBJ2-1
clone size: few
V gene: TRBV6-5
D gene: TRBD2
CDR3 DNA: TGTGCCAGCAGTTATAGGGCTAGCGGGAGCGTAGGGGCTGAGCAGTTCTTC
CDR3 protein: CASSYRASGSVGAEQFF

J gene: TRBJ2-3
clone size: .
V gene: TRBV4-3
D gene: .
CDR3 DNA: TGCGCCAGCAGCCAAGAATTAGGTGCGGTAGGCCCAGATACGCAGTATTTT
CDR3 protein: CASSQELGAVGPDTQYF

J gene: TRBJ2-5
clone size: few
V gene: TRBV30
D gene: TRBD2
CDR3 DNA: TGTGCCTGGAGTGCCGGACTAGCGGAGACCCAGTACTTC
CDR3 protein: CAWSAGLAETQYF

J gene: TRBJ2-7
clone size: .
V gene: TRBV11-3
D gene: TRBD2
CDR3 DNA: TGTGCCAGCAGCATGAGACGACTAGCGGGAGGACGCGAGCAGTACTTC
CDR3 protein: CASSMRRLAGGREQYF

J gene: TRBJ2-3
clone size: .
V gene: TRBV20-1
D gene: TRBD1
CDR3 DNA: TGCAGTGCTAGAGATATCGGGACAGGCTTATTAGATACGCAGTATTTT
CDR3 protein: CSARDIGTGLLDTQYF

J gene: TRBJ2-7
clone size: .
V gene: TRBV4-2
D gene: TRBD2
CDR3 DNA: TGTGCCAGCAGCCCGATTAGCGGGAGGTCCCAACCCCCCTACGAGCAGTACTTC
CDR3 protein: CASSPISGRSQPPYEQYF

J gene: TRBJ2-7
clone size: few
V gene: TRBV28
D gene: TRBD1
CDR3 DNA: TGTGCCAGCAGTTTTGCGGGACAGGGGGAGCTCGAGCAGTACTTC
CDR3 protein: CASSFAGQGELEQYF

J gene: TRBJ2-5
clone size: .
V gene: TRBV5-1
D gene: .
CDR3 DNA: TGCGCCAGCAGCGGCGGGACAAACCAAGAGACCCAGTACTTC
CDR3 protein: CASSGGTNQETQYF

J gene: TRBJ2-1
clone size: .
V gene: TRBV30
D gene: TRBD2
CDR3 DNA: TGTGCCTGGAGTAGGGGACTAAGGAATGAGCAGTTCTTC
CDR3 protein: CAWSRGLRNEQFF

J gene: TRBJ1-1
clone size: .
V gene: TRBV7-2
D gene: TRBD1
CDR3 DNA: TGTGCCAGCAACCCCGGACAGGGCACTGAAGCTTTCTTT
CDR3 protein: CASNPGQGTEAFF

J gene: TRBJ2-1
clone size: .
V gene: TRBV11-3
D gene: .
CDR3 DNA: TGTGCCAGCAGCTTCGGCGAAACCCACAATGAGCAGTTCTTC
CDR3 protein: CASSFGETHNEQFF

J gene: TRBJ1-6
clone size: once
V gene: TRBV7-9
D gene: .
CDR3 DNA: TGTGCCAGCAGCTTAGTAGTAGGAAAAAATTCACCCCTCCACTTT
CDR3 protein: CASSLVVGKNSPLHF

J gene: TRBJ2-7
clone size: few
V gene: TRBV6-5
D gene: .
CDR3 DNA: TGTGCCAGCAGTCCATGGAGTAGAGACGAGCAGTACTTC
CDR3 protein: CASSPWSRDEQYF

J gene: TRBJ2-7
clone size: .
V gene: TRBV12-3/TRBV12-4
D gene: TRBD1
CDR3 DNA: TGTGCCAGCAGCAAGGACAGGGACGGGTACGAGCAGTACTTC
CDR3 protein: CASSKDRDGYEQYF

J gene: TRBJ2-7
clone size: .
V gene: TRBV6-2/TRBV6-3
D gene: .
CDR3 DNA: TGTGCCAGCAGTTACTCGAGATGGACAGACCCTTTCGGGCAGTACTTC
CDR3 protein: CASSYSRWTDPFGQYF

J gene: TRBJ2-3
clone size: .
V gene: TRBV14
D gene: .
CDR3 DNA: TGTGCCAGCGGGATCAGGGGCACAGATACGCAGTATTTT
CDR3 protein: CASGIRGTDTQYF

J gene: TRBJ2-7
clone size: few
V gene: TRBV11-2
D gene: .
CDR3 DNA: TGTGCCAGCAGTCCTGGGGGCGGACTAGGGCTCGAGCAGTACTTC
CDR3 protein: CASSPGGGLGLEQYF

J gene: TRBJ1-5
clone size: few
V gene: TRBV7-6
D gene: TRBD1
CDR3 DNA: TGTGCCAGCAGCCCCCTCGGCCACAGGGGTGGCAATCAGCCCCAGCATTTT
CDR3 protein: CASSPLGHRGGNQPQHF

J gene: TRBJ2-7
clone size: .
V gene: TRBV19
D gene: .
CDR3 DNA: TGTGCCAGTCAAAAAGTGGGGTCGAGCGAGCAGTACTTC
CDR3 protein: CASQKVGSSEQYF

J gene: TRBJ2-3
clone size: few
V gene: TRBV5-6
D gene: TRBD2
CDR3 DNA: TGTGCCAGCAGCTTCCGGTCTAGCGGGAGTCTAGATACGCAGTATTTT
CDR3 protein: CASSFRSSGSLDTQYF

J gene: TRBJ1-1
clone size: .
V gene: TRBV20-1
D gene: .
CDR3 DNA: TGCAGTGCTCCGCCTCCGGGCTCTGAAGCTTTCTTT
CDR3 protein: CSAPPPGSEAFF

J gene: TRBJ2-3
clone size: many
V gene: TRBV7-6
D gene: TRBD2
CDR3 DNA: TGTGCCAGCCTGACTAGCGGAGGACCCACAGATACGCAGTATTTT
CDR3 protein: CASLTSGGPTDTQYF